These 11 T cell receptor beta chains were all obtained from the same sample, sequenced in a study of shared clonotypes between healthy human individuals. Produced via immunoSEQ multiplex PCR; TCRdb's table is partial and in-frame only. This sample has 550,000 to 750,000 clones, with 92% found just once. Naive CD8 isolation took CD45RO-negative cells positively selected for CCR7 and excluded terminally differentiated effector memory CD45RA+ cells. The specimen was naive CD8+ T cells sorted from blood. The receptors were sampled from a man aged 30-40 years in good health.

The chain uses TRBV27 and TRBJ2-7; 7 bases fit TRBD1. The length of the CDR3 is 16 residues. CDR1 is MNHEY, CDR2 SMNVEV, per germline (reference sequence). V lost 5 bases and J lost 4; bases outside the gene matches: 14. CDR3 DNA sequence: TGTGCCAGCAGTGCCACGACAGGGAACCCCTCTTACGAGCAGTACTTC. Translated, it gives CASSATTGNPSYEQYF.

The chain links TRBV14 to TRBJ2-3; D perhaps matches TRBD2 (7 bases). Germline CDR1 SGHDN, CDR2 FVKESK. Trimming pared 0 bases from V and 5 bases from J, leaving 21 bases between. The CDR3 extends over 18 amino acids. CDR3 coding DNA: TGTGCCAGCAGCCAAGACCGGTTTCTGGGGGGGCACGGAGATACGCAGTATTTT. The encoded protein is CASSQDRFLGGHGDTQYF. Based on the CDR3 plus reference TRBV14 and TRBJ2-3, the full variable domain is EAGVTQFPSHSVIEKGQTVTLRCDPISGHDNLYWYRRVMGKEIKFLLHFVKESKQDESGMPNNRFLAERTGGTYSTLKVQPAELEDSGVYFCASSQDRFLGGHGDTQYFGPGTRLTVL.

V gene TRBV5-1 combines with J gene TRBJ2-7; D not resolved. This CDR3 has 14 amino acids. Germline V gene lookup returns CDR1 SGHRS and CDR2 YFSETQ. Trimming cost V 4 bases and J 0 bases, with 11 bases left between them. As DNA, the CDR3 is TGCGCCAGCAGCCCTGGATTAAACTCCTACGAGCAGTACTTC. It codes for CASSPGLNSYEQYF. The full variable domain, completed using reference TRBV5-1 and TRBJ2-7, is KAGVTQTPRYLIKTRGQQVTLSCSPISGHRSVSWYQQTPGQGLQFLFEYFSETQRNKGNFPGRFSGRQFSNSRSEMNVSTLELGDSALYLCASSPGLNSYEQYFGPGTRLTVT.

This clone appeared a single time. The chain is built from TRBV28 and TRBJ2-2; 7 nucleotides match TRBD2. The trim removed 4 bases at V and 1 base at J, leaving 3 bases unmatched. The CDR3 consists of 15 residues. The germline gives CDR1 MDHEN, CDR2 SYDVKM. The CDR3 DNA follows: TGTGCCAGCAGTTCGGGACTAAAGAACACCGGGGAGCTGTTTTTT. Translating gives CASSSGLKNTGELFF.

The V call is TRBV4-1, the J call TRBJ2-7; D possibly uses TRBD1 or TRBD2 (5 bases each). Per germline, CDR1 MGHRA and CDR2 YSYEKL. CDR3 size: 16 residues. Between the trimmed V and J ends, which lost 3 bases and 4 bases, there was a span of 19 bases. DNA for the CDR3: TGCGCCAGCAGCCAGTCCCCCGGTAGGGGAGTTTACGAGCAGTACTTC. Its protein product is CASSQSPGRGVYEQYF.

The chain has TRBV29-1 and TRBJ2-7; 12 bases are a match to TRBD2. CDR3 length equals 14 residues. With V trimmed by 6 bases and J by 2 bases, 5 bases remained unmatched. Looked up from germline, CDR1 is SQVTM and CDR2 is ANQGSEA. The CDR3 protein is CSVETSGSTYEQYF. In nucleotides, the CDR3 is TGCAGCGTAGAGACTAGCGGGAGCACCTACGAGCAGTACTTC.

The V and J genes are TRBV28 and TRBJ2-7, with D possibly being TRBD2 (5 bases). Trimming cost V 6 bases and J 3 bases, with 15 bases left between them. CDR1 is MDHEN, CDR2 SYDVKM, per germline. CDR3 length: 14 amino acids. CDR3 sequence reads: CASSPIDGDYEQYF. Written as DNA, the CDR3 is TGTGCCAGCAGCCCTATTGACGGGGACTACGAGCAGTACTTC.

The CDR3 coding sequence is TGCGCCAGCAGTGATATGGGACTAGCTAGGGATGAGCAGTTCTTC. Residues: CASSDMGLARDEQFF. This chain connects TRBV10-2 to TRBJ2-1; the match to TRBD2 covers 9 bases. V shed 3 bases, J shed 8 bases, and the junction held 8 bases outside the gene matches. The CDR3 has 15 residues. CDR1 is WSHSY, CDR2 SAAADI, per germline.

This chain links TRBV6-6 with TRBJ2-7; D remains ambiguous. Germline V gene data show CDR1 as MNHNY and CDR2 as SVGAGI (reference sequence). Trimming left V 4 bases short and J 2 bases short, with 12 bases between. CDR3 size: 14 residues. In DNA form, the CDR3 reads TGTGCCAGCAGTTCGGTCGGCGGCACCTACGAGCAGTACTTC. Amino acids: CASSSVGGTYEQYF.

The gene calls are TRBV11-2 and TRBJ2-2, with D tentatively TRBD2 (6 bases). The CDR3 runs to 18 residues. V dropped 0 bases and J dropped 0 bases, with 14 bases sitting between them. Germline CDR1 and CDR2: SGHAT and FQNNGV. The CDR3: CASSLDQWRDSNTGELFF. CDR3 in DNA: TGTGCCAGCAGCTTAGATCAGTGGCGGGACTCGAACACCGGGGAGCTGTTTTTT.

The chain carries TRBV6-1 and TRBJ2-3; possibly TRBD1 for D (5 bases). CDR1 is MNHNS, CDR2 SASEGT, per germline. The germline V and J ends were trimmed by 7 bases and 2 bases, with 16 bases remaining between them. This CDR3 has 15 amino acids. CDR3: CASNPYRLITDTQYF. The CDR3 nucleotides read TGTGCCAGCAACCCCTACAGGTTAATCACAGATACGCAGTATTTT.